This TCR beta chain was identified during a study of T cell responses to AZD1222 COVID-19 vaccine. The wider study: Second-dose intervals of approximately 4 or approximately 12 weeks were pooled.

Profiled with immunoSEQ multiplex PCR; TCRdb holds only in-frame clones, not every one. The sample has roughly 110,000 clones; around 90% are singletons. CDR3 length equals 17 residues. CDR1 is MNHEY and CDR2 is SVGEGT in the germline V gene. Trimming cost V 2 bases and J 5 bases, with 16 bases left between them. Points on this clone: The antigen is undetermined.

General study points: Baseline antibody screening turned up just a handful of seropositive AZD1222 recipients. Reportedly, nearly half of unique spike TCRs recognized epitopes outside B.1.351/B.1.1.7 mutations. All repertoire sampling was performed exclusively after the peak T cell response.

The chain links TRBV6-2 or TRBV6-3 to TRBJ1-6, with D uncertain. The TCR originated in an adult in good health. The sequencing here drew on peripheral blood, taken on day 0 of AZD1222 vaccination. The CDR3 region is CASSYRVRLLDNSPLHF. The CDR3 nucleotides read TGTGCCAGCAGTTACCGGGTCCGTCTTCTGGATAATTCACCCCTCCACTTT.